These 25 T cell receptor beta chains were all obtained from the same sample, sequenced in a study of blood T cells in healthy people across ages. A second PCR of roughly 7 to 11 cycles used a sample-barcoded 5' primer and a J-beta primer mix. A single record per CDR3 protein comes from TCRdb applying MiXCR to the 5' RACE reads. This sample yields some 550,000 distinct CDR3 sequences, of which roughly 43% are seen a single time; 20% to 25% belongs to the top ten. Sequenced sample: blood. The receptors come from a man older than 75 in good health.

V usage is TRBV10-3 and J usage is TRBJ2-7; TRBD2 agrees at 9 bases. Germline V lookup: CDR1 ENHRY, CDR2 SYGVKD. The CDR3 covers 15 residues. J lost 6 bases, V lost 2 bases, and 8 bases had no gene match. CDR3 in amino acids: CAISEASGTVAEQYF. The CDR3 DNA is TGTGCCATCAGTGAGGCTAGCGGGACCGTGGCCGAGCAGTACTTC.

This clonotype occurred a few times. The chain couples TRBV7-9 to TRBJ2-7; D possibly corresponds to TRBD2 (6 bases). Germline V gene sequence: CDR1 SEHNR, CDR2 FQNEAQ (reference sequence). V shed 1 base and J shed 2 bases, with 12 bases lying between them. The CDR3 loop spans 15 amino acids. The CDR3 nucleotides read TGTGCCAGCAGCTTAGAGGGCGGGACCCCCTACGAGCAGTACTTC. Amino acid sequence: CASSLEGGTPYEQYF.

A remark on this clonotype: A read error may be the cause here, since a much bigger clone is one base away. V usage is TRBV6-5 and J usage is TRBJ2-1, with D perhaps TRBD1 (6 bases). The J call may be incorrect, as the DNA end agrees better with TRBJ2-7. The CDR3 length is 15 residues. The germline CDR1 and CDR2 sequences are MNHEY and SVGAGI. The CDR3 loop reads CASTPGTGSYNEQYF. CDR3 nucleotide sequence: TGTGCCAGCACCCCAGGAACAGGGTCCTACAATGAGCAGTACTTC.

A few counts support this clonotype. The chain is built from TRBV3-1 and TRBJ1-1; D possibly corresponds to TRBD1 (6 bases). The germline CDR1 and CDR2 sequences are LGHDT and YNNKEL (reference sequence). The CDR3 extends over 14 amino acids. The ends were cut back, 5 bases at V and 5 bases at J, with 15 bases in the middle. CDR3 residues: CASSSSRGETEAFF. The CDR3 region has the DNA TGTGCCAGCAGCTCCAGCAGGGGCGAGACTGAAGCTTTCTTT.

The chain links TRBV4-1 to TRBJ2-3; no clear D gene. The CDR3 covers 16 residues. Germline CDR1 MGHRA, CDR2 YSYEKL. Trimming took 0 bases from V and 1 from J, leaving 11 bases between them. CDR3 sequence (DNA): TGCGCCAGCAGCCAAGATGGCGGCAGCCGCACAGATACGCAGTATTTT. Amino acids: CASSQDGGSRTDTQYF.

The chain joins TRBV7-3 to TRBJ2-3; D could derive from TRBD1 or TRBD2 (5 bases each). CDR3 size: 18 residues. V was shortened by 5 bases and J by 2 bases, with 23 bases between the two germline ends. The germline CDR1 and CDR2 sequences are SGHTA and FQGTGA. CDR3 amino acids: CASSPMGRTSAPTDTQYF. The CDR3 coding sequence is TGTGCCAGCAGCCCCATGGGACGGACCTCAGCCCCCACAGATACGCAGTATTTT.

The table lists this clonotype with a few counts. This sequence joins TRBV12-3 or TRBV12-4 and TRBJ2-1; maybe TRBD2 (5 bases). Trimming left V 10 bases short and J 0 bases short, with 7 bases between. This CDR3 spans 12 amino acids. CDR3 bases: TGTGCCACTCGGGACTCCTACAATGAGCAGTTCTTC. It translates to CATRDSYNEQFF.

The chain links TRBV12-3 or TRBV12-4 to TRBJ2-7; 13 bases are shared with TRBD2. The CDR3 has 15 residues. Trimming removed 6 bases from V and 4 bases from J; junction bases left unmatched: 6. Here the CDR3 DNA reads TGTGCCAGCAGGCCCCCGGGACTAGCGGGGTACGAGCAGTACTTC. It is translated as CASRPPGLAGYEQYF.

This clonotype showed up just a few times. V and J are TRBV7-9 and TRBJ2-1; unclear D gene. This CDR3 has 12 residues. The V gene lost 1 base and the J gene lost 7 bases, with 5 bases spanning the gap. In germline, CDR1 is SEHNR, CDR2 FQNEAQ (reference sequence). The CDR3 loop reads CASSLEANEQFF. The CDR3 DNA sequence: TGTGCCAGCAGCTTAGAGGCGAATGAGCAGTTCTTC.

V is TRBV11-2 and J is TRBJ2-1, with TRBD2 identical over 11 bases. Germline V gives CDR1 SGHAT, CDR2 FQNNGV. The CDR3 covers 17 residues. Germline trimming cut 5 bases from V and 6 bases from J; bases unmatched to any gene: 12. The CDR3 bases are TGTGCCAGCAGCCCGCCAACCGTAGCGGGAGGGGGCAATGAGCAGTTCTTC. It is translated as CASSPPTVAGGGNEQFF.

This clonotype was detected ten times or more. J is TRBJ1-1 and V is TRBV6-5, with 7 nucleotides matching TRBD1. CDR1 MNHEY and CDR2 SVGAGI come from the germline V gene. V trimming: 10 bases; J trimming: 1 base; junction bases outside the gene matches: 3. This CDR3 is 12 amino acids long. CDR3 DNA sequence: TGTGCCACACGACAGGGGAACACTGAAGCTTTCTTT. Residues: CATRQGNTEAFF.

This clonotype was observed many times. This chain joins TRBV6-5 and TRBJ2-1, with D perhaps matching TRBD2 (6 bases). This CDR3 is built from 15 residues. V gave up 4 bases and J gave up 5 bases, with 15 bases separating them. Germline loops: CDR1 MNHEY, CDR2 SVGAGI. The CDR3 sequence is CASSSAGSIDNEQFF. For the CDR3, the DNA is TGTGCCAGCAGTTCTGCGGGGAGTATCGACAATGAGCAGTTCTTC.

The table lists this clonotype with many counts. This chain connects TRBV6-6 to TRBJ1-2; D is undetermined. CDR3 length: 14 amino acids. Germline V CDR1 and CDR2: MNHNY, SVGAGI (reference sequence). V lost 0 bases to trimming and J lost 3 bases, with 8 bases between them. CDR3 coding DNA: TGTGCCAGCAGTTACTCGGGGATCGACTATGGCTACACCTTC. Its translation is CASSYSGIDYGYTF.

The chain uses TRBV15 and TRBJ2-2; D perhaps matches TRBD1 (6 bases). Between the trimmed V and J ends, which lost 0 bases and 4 bases, there was a span of 15 bases. This CDR3 spans 17 amino acids. CDR1 and CDR2 (germline): LNHNV, YYDKDF (reference sequence). The CDR3 DNA reads TGTGCCACCAGCAGAGATCAGGCAGGGGCCGGCACCGGGGAGCTGTTTTTT. It codes for CATSRDQAGAGTGELFF.

In its sample, this clonotype was seen a few times. The V and J genes are TRBV3-1 and TRBJ2-5; D possibly corresponds to TRBD2 (5 bases). V was shortened by 1 base and J by 7 bases, with 10 bases between the two germline ends. The CDR3 length is 13 residues. Germline lookup yields CDR1 LGHDT and CDR2 YNNKEL (reference sequence). CDR3 coding DNA: TGTGCCAGCAGCCAAGGGATTGGAGGGACCCAGTACTTC. This sequence encodes CASSQGIGGTQYF.

The rearrangement links TRBV3-1 to TRBJ1-4, with D possibly being TRBD1 (6 bases). Germline CDR1 is LGHDT and CDR2 is YNNKEL (reference sequence). CDR3 length: 17 residues. The V end lost 4 bases, the J end lost 5 bases, and 20 bases lay between the germline ends. CDR3 protein: CASSLSKSGTPNEKLFF. The CDR3 bases are TGTGCCAGCAGCCTTAGTAAGTCCGGGACACCGAATGAAAAACTGTTTTTT.

The gene calls are TRBV12-3 or TRBV12-4 and TRBJ2-7; TRBD2 is a possible D gene (5 bases). There are 17 residues in the CDR3. V gave up 7 bases and J gave up 2 bases, with 24 bases separating them. CDR3 nucleotide sequence: TGTGCCAGCACCAACCCCCCCTGTGAGGGTCTTCCCTACGAGCAGTACTTC. Encoded protein: CASTNPPCEGLPYEQYF.

This rearrangement joins TRBV15 to TRBJ2-1; 8 nucleotides match TRBD1. From germline, CDR1 is LNHNV and CDR2 YYDKDF (reference sequence). After removal of 3 bases from V and 9 bases from J, the junction contained 7 bases not matched to a gene. CDR3 length: 14 residues. The CDR3 region is CATSSHFTGGEQFF. CDR3 DNA: TGTGCCACCAGCAGCCACTTTACAGGGGGTGAGCAGTTCTTC.

This clonotype has at least ten counts. The rearrangement joins TRBV6-5 to TRBJ2-7; possible D gene TRBD1, 5 bases. Trimming pared 7 bases from V and 6 bases from J, leaving 16 bases between. The germline CDR1 and CDR2 sequences are MNHEY and SVGAGI. The CDR3 is 13 residues long. The CDR3 sequence is CASTALRGSEQYF. The CDR3, as DNA: TGTGCCAGCACCGCCCTAAGGGGATCCGAGCAGTACTTC.

This clonotype has only a few counts. The rearrangement links TRBV29-1 to TRBJ1-2; D ambiguous. With 3 bases removed from V and 0 bases from J, the gap between germline ends came to 11 bases. Germline-derived CDR1 and CDR2 are SQVTM and ANQGSEA. The CDR3 has 14 residues. The CDR3: CSVDLGSTNYGYTF. The DNA for the CDR3 is TGCAGCGTTGATCTGGGGAGTACTAACTATGGCTACACCTTC.

In regard to this clonotype: A much more abundant neighbour one base away suggests this may be a read error. J is TRBJ2-7 and V is TRBV4-3; D gene ambiguous. This CDR3 spans 14 amino acids. The V and J ends lost 5 bases and 7 bases respectively, with 18 bases between them. Germline loops: CDR1 LGHNA, CDR2 YSLEER. DNA of the CDR3: TGCGCCAGCAGCACCCCCGCCTTAGACAATGAGCAGTACTTC. This sequence encodes CASSTPALDNEQYF.

This sequence joins TRBV27 and TRBJ2-1; TRBD2 is a possible D gene (6 bases). Trimming removed 2 bases from V and 7 bases from J, with 12 bases in between. Looked up from germline, CDR1 is MNHEY and CDR2 is SMNVEV (reference sequence). CDR3 length: 14 amino acids. CDR3 DNA sequence: TGTGCCAGCAGTTTACGGGAGTTAGGGAATGAGCAGTTCTTC. Translation: CASSLRELGNEQFF.

V is TRBV10-3 and J is TRBJ2-7; 7 nucleotides agree with TRBD1. The J call may not be correct, given that the DNA end is closer to TRBJ2-5. Germline CDR1 reads ENHRY; CDR2 reads SYGVKD. This CDR3 contains 14 residues. The CDR3 loop is CAISATGNIETQYF. Here the CDR3 DNA reads TGTGCCATCAGCGCGACAGGGAATATAGAGACCCAGTACTTC.

The gene calls are TRBV20-1 and TRBJ2-1; D call uncertain. The CDR3 covers 14 residues. The V and J ends lost 6 bases and 8 bases respectively, with 20 bases between them. The germline V gene encodes CDR1 DFQATT and CDR2 SNEGSKA (reference sequence). In DNA, the CDR3 is TGCAGTGCAACGAGCCCAGTAAGGGTTGATGAGCAGTTCTTC. It specifies CSATSPVRVDEQFF.

With regard to this clonotype: At one boundary the junction diverges from the germline segment, which might be a read error. The V and J genes are TRBV10-3 and TRBJ2-3; maybe TRBD2 (6 bases). This CDR3 contains 16 residues. The germline gives CDR1 ENHRY, CDR2 SYGVKD. The DNA for the CDR3 is TGTACCATCAGCACCACCGGGGGACGTAGCACAGATACGCAGTATTTT. Translating it yields CTISTTGGRSTDTQYF.